The source of this TCR beta chain is a study of identical twins. Notes on the study in general: Models predicted too little out-of-frame TCR alpha sharing in monozygotic twins. Excess sharing by twins proved weaker in beta out-of-frame sequences.

The CDR3 is 17 residues long. Trimming cost V 4 bases and J 8 bases; bases outside gene matches: 12. Germline CDR1 LGHDT, CDR2 YNNKEL (reference sequence). With regard to this clonotype: The target antigen is unknown.

TCRdb passed the 5' RACE reads through MiXCR, listing each CDR3 protein once. The table has hundreds of thousands of distinct CDR3 sequences, 9% to 15% seen once. These data also formed part of another study, on yellow fever vaccine responses in identical twins.

Material for sequencing was PBMCs. The receptor's source is a woman between 18 and 29 years old in good health. The chain links TRBV3-1 to TRBJ2-1; the match to TRBD2 covers 12 bases. The CDR3 region has the DNA TGTGCCAGCAGCCCCCGGACTAGCGGGAATCGTTTTTATGAGCAGTTCTTC. It encodes CASSPRTSGNRFYEQFF.